This TCR beta chain was identified in a study of long-term antiretroviral therapy in people with HIV. Investigators performed immunoSEQ version v3.0 at survey level. Assay used: immunoSEQ multiplex PCR; TCRdb lists only in-frame clones, some missing. Among about 25,000 clones, almost 90% were seen once, and the ten largest hold about 5%. CDR1 and CDR2 from the germline V gene are MNHEY and SMNVEV (reference sequence). This CDR3 spans 13 amino acids. Trimming pared 2 bases from V and 9 bases from J, leaving 11 bases between. This sequence originates from a man younger than 45 with HIV. Sequencing was performed on unsorted PBMCs, taken roughly 4.5 years after starting antiretroviral therapy. The chain recombines TRBV27 with TRBJ2-1, with D perhaps assigned TRBD1 or TRBD2 (6 bases each). CDR3 sequence (DNA): TGTGCCAGCAGTTTAAGGGGGGCTGGTGAGCAGTTCTTC. It codes for CASSLRGAGEQFF.